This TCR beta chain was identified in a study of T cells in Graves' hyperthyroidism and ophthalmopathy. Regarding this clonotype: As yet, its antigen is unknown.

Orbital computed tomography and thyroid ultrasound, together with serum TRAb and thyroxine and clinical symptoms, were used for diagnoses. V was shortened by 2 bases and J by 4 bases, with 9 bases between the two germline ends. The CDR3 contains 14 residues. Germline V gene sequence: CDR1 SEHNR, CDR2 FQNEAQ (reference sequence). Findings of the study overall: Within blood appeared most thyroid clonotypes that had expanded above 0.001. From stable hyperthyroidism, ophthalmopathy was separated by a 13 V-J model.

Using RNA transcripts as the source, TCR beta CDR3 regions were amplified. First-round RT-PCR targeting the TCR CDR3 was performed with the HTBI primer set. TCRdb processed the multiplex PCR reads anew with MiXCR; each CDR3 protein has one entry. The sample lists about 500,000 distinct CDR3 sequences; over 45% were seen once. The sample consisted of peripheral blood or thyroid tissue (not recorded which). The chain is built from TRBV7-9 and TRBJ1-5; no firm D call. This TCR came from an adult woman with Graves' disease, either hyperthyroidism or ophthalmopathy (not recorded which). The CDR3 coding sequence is TGTGCCAGCAGCTTAATGGGTGGAAATCAGCCCCAGCATTTT. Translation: CASSLMGGNQPQHF.